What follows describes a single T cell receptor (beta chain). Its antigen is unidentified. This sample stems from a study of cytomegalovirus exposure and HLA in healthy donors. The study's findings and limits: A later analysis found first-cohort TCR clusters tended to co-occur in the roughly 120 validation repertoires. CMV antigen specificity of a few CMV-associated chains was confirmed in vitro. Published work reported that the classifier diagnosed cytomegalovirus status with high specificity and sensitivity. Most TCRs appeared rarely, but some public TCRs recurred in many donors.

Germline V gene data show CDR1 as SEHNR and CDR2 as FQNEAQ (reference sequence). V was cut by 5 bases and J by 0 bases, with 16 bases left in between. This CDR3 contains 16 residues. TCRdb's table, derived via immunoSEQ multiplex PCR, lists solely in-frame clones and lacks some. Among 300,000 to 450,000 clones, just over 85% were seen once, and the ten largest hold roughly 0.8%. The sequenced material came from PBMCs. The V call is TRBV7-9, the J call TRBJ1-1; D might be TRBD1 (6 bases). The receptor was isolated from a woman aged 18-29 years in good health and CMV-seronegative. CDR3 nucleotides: TGTGCCAGCAGCCCTAGCGGGACACTTATGAACACTGAAGCTTTCTTT. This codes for CASSPSGTLMNTEAFF.